The rows below give T cell receptor beta chains drawn from one sample of a study of cytomegalovirus exposure and HLA in healthy donors. Data came from immunoSEQ multiplex PCR; TCRdb stores just in-frame clones and leaves some out. This repertoire includes about 67,000 clones. The sample taken for sequencing was PBMCs. The receptors stem from a woman aged 40-49 years in good health and CMV-seropositive. Each CDR3 is given without its conserved first and last residue.

v_call cdr3_aa
TRBV6-5 ASKGASYNSPLH
TRBV11-3 ASSLGLAGGPYEQY
TRBV29-1 SVVNQPQH
TRBV7-9 ASSLSEYRNTEAF
TRBV29-1 SVAYRGRLNTEAF
TRBV7-3 ASKREADGEQF
TRBV5-8 ASSLGLAGGLGQF
TRBV4-2 ASSHYPGTGEIANYGYT
TRBV5-1 ASSRNPTRTSGWGDTQY
TRBV7-2 ASSRTGGNTGELF
TRBV19 ASSIRDRDPYEQY
TRBV5-1 ASSLRDSSRETQY
TRBV28 ASSLFNRGVSGELF
TRBV6-4 ASSDSNGAPDTQY
TRBV11-2 ASSYDRGETQY
TRBV19 ASSIDQEGAGEAF
TRBV7-8 ASSMGQGRLGAPLH
TRBV28 ASSLSGRGRDYGYT
TRBV6-5 ATHLDINYGYT
TRBV5-1 ASSTGGWGQETQY
TRBV7-2 ASSPVFEGELF
TRBV9 ASSVHTTGVYGYT
TRBV4-2 ASRRDRNTGELF
TRBV9 ASGTGGNEKLF
TRBV6-5 ASSYSKLSYEQY
TRBV27 ASSFAYGQVYQAF
TRBV5-1 ASSLLPGNTEAF
TRBV14 ASSLYRNTEAF
TRBV7-9 ASSLGRGRGETQY
TRBV4-2 ASSRWTENTEAF
TRBV6-6 ASSFQGGGYT
TRBV7-5 ARRTGQGISGNTIY
TRBV10-2 ASSEARGLAGELF
TRBV7-9 ASSLEDSDSPLH
TRBV6-5 ASSYTGTSLDTQY
TRBV27 ASSLRPPTRSYNSPLH
TRBV27 ASKRTSGSSYEQY
TRBV30 AWSVQGVVKAF
TRBV7-2 ASSFLDGNTEAF
TRBV6-6 ASSYSGQGYEQY
TRBV28 ASSRGGAGYT
TRBV9 ASSPSGGSSYEQY
TRBV6-1 ASSSKTGGNTEAF
TRBV5-1 ASSLGDGRTEAF
TRBV14 ASSQAYYGYT
TRBV7-2 ASSRRTGVMNTEAF
TRBV5-5 ASSSNPTGAKAELF
TRBV2 ASSAHRDSEAF
TRBV20-1 RAGSTDTQY
TRBV28 ASTRAGVDLDTQY
TRBV5-1 ASSSGQSYYGYT
TRBV5-1 ASSSSGESSFGYT
TRBV2 ASSPTGEDQPQH
TRBV5-4 ASSRTSGYYNEQF